A selection of T cell receptor beta chains follows, all from one sample in a study of cytomegalovirus exposure and HLA in healthy donors. Clones were sequenced by immunoSEQ multiplex PCR, and TCRdb holds only the in-frame ones, with some missing. Among 85,000 to 120,000 clones listed, roughly four fifths were seen once. Sequencing was performed on PBMCs. The source of these receptors is a man aged 50-59 years in good health and CMV-seronegative. Each CDR3 is given with its conserved first and last residue. A D gene is named only where the DNA matches it firmly. Part of the rows lack a size; the others show once, few, many or a class for expanded clones.

j_call clone_size v_call d_call cdr3_aa cdr3_nt
TRBJ2-6 . TRBV6-5 . CASSSAGANVLTF TGTGCCAGCAGTTCAGCTGGGGCCAACGTCCTGACTTTC
TRBJ1-4 . TRBV29-1 TRBD1 CSVEGGQGSNEKLFF TGCAGCGTTGAGGGCGGACAGGGATCTAATGAAAAACTGTTTTTT
TRBJ1-3 . TRBV19 . CASSAGATGNTIYF TGTGCCAGTAGCGCGGGGGCCACTGGAAACACCATATATTTT
TRBJ1-2 . TRBV28 TRBD1 CASSAGTGVGYTF TGTGCCAGCAGTGCCGGGACAGGGGTAGGCTACACCTTC
TRBJ1-1 . TRBV29-1 TRBD1 CSVDDRDRAFF TGCAGCGTTGATGACAGGGATAGAGCTTTCTTT
TRBJ2-5 . TRBV7-9 TRBD1 CASSLGQGTETQYF TGTGCCAGCAGCTTAGGACAGGGAACCGAGACCCAGTACTTC
TRBJ2-5 . TRBV9 . CASSVGAGSQETQYF TGTGCCAGCAGCGTAGGGGCGGGGAGCCAAGAGACCCAGTACTTC
TRBJ1-2 . TRBV30 TRBD1 CAWSVLDRPNYGYTF TGTGCCTGGAGTGTACTGGACAGGCCAAACTATGGCTACACCTTC
TRBJ1-2 . TRBV5-4 TRBD1 CASSVTGGPNYGYTF TGTGCCAGCAGCGTTACAGGGGGCCCTAACTATGGCTACACCTTC
TRBJ2-5 . TRBV27 TRBD1 CASSKGQGGWETQYF TGTGCCAGCAGTAAGGGACAGGGGGGGTGGGAGACCCAGTACTTC
TRBJ1-1 . TRBV9 . CASSPDSMNTEAFF TGTGCCAGCAGCCCCGATTCTATGAACACTGAAGCTTTCTTT
TRBJ2-1 . TRBV6-1 . CASSEAERREQFF TGTGCCAGCAGTGAAGCAGAGAGGCGTGAGCAGTTCTTC
TRBJ1-1 once TRBV7-2 . CASSFDRRNTEAFF TGTGCCAGCAGCTTCGACAGGAGGAACACTGAAGCTTTCTTT
TRBJ2-3 . TRBV7-9 . CASSPRGREADTQYF TGTGCCAGCAGCCCGCGCGGTCGCGAGGCAGATACGCAGTATTTT
TRBJ1-5 once TRBV5-6 . CASSEGHNQPQHF TGTGCCAGCAGCGAGGGACACAATCAGCCCCAGCATTTT
TRBJ1-1 . TRBV6-1 TRBD1 CASSESGGLDTEAFF TGTGCCAGCAGTGAATCAGGGGGCTTAGACACTGAAGCTTTCTTT
TRBJ2-7 . TRBV7-2 . CASSLGTALAPYEQYF TGTGCCAGCAGCTTAGGTACAGCCCTAGCCCCCTACGAGCAGTACTTC
TRBJ2-3 few TRBV27 TRBD2 CASSPSGDFTDTQYF TGTGCCAGCAGTCCTAGCGGGGACTTCACAGATACGCAGTATTTT
TRBJ2-1 . TRBV5-1 TRBD2 CASSLSGGPYNEQFF TGCGCCAGCAGCCTTAGCGGGGGCCCCTACAATGAGCAGTTCTTC
TRBJ2-3 . TRBV18 . CASSPRQVTDTQYF TGTGCCAGCTCACCAAGGCAGGTCACAGATACGCAGTATTTT
TRBJ2-2 . TRBV13 . CASTWGGFSSGGELFF TGTGCCAGCACCTGGGGAGGCTTCTCGAGCGGCGGGGAGCTGTTTTTT
TRBJ2-7 . TRBV7-2 . CASSLARGRGYEQYF TGTGCCAGCAGCTTAGCGCGGGGCCGAGGCTACGAGCAGTACTTC
TRBJ1-5 . TRBV7-2 . CASSLELSPNQPQHF TGTGCCAGCAGCTTAGAGTTGAGTCCCAATCAGCCCCAGCATTTT
TRBJ1-2 . TRBV2 TRBD1 CASSTGTGPRRGYTF TGTGCCAGCAGCACCGGGACAGGTCCCCGGAGGGGCTACACCTTC
TRBJ2-7 . TRBV2 . CASSSAGAVFSEQYF TGTGCCAGCAGTTCCGCTGGGGCCGTTTTCTCCGAGCAGTACTTC
TRBJ2-3 . TRBV7-2 . CASSTSASTDTQYF TGTGCCAGCAGCACCAGCGCTAGCACAGATACGCAGTATTTT
TRBJ2-1 . TRBV2 TRBD1 CASRPGTDNEQFF TGTGCCAGCAGACCCGGGACAGACAATGAGCAGTTCTTC
TRBJ2-5 . TRBV19 . CASSTSRVRGNQETQYF TGTGCCAGTAGTACAAGCAGGGTTAGAGGCAACCAAGAGACCCAGTACTTC
TRBJ2-7 . TRBV30 TRBD1 CAWSRQGNEQYF TGTGCCTGGTCAAGACAGGGTAACGAGCAGTACTTC
TRBJ1-1 . TRBV7-6 . CASSLGGRGTEAFF TGTGCCAGCAGCTTAGGCGGTAGGGGGACTGAAGCTTTCTTT
TRBJ1-2 . TRBV19 . CASTQGGAGGYGYTF TGTGCCAGTACCCAAGGCGGGGCGGGGGGATATGGCTACACCTTC
TRBJ1-6 . TRBV25-1 . CASSAGLSNSPLHF TGTGCCAGCAGCGCAGGGTTGAGCAATTCACCCCTCCACTTT
TRBJ1-1 once TRBV7-3 . CASSPVPGSTEAFF TGTGCCAGCAGCCCGGTACCCGGTAGCACTGAAGCTTTCTTT
TRBJ2-7 . TRBV5-4 . CASNMDFSPYEQYF TGTGCCAGCAATATGGACTTTTCCCCGTACGAGCAGTACTTC
TRBJ1-4 few TRBV4-1 . CASSQDEGSFFSTNEKLFF TGCGCCAGCAGCCAAGATGAGGGTTCCTTCTTTTCAACTAATGAAAAACTGTTTTTT
TRBJ2-1 . TRBV2 TRBD1 CASRPGTGDFNEQFF TGTGCCAGCAGACCCGGGACAGGGGATTTCAATGAGCAGTTCTTC
TRBJ2-4 . TRBV6-1 TRBD2 CASSEAASGGVKNIQYF TGTGCCAGCAGTGAAGCGGCTAGCGGGGGAGTAAAAAACATTCAGTACTTC
TRBJ1-6 . TRBV27 TRBD1 CASSTPTGFDSPLHF TGTGCCAGCAGTACCCCGACAGGGTTTGATTCACCCCTCCACTTT
TRBJ2-4 . TRBV9 . CASSVGGRGANIQYF TGTGCCAGCAGCGTAGGAGGGAGGGGGGCCAACATTCAGTACTTC
TRBJ2-3 . TRBV7-6 TRBD2 CASSPPGVGLADTQYF TGTGCCAGCAGCCCGCCGGGGGTGGGACTAGCAGATACGCAGTATTTT
TRBJ1-1 . TRBV6-6 . CASSYFPSAGAEAFF TGTGCCAGCAGTTACTTCCCGTCGGCAGGGGCTGAAGCTTTCTTT
TRBJ1-1 . TRBV20-1 TRBD1 CSARDRGEAFF TGCAGTGCTAGAGACAGGGGGGAAGCTTTCTTT
TRBJ1-6 few TRBV7-9 TRBD1 CASSRPTGGSSPLHF TGTGCCAGCAGCCGACCAACAGGGGGCAGTTCACCCCTCCACTTT
TRBJ2-2 once TRBV6-4 . CASSEASADGELFF TGTGCCAGCAGTGAGGCTTCCGCCGACGGGGAGCTGTTTTTT
TRBJ2-6 . TRBV11-2 . CASSKLWGANVLTF TGTGCCAGCAGCAAGCTCTGGGGGGCCAACGTCCTGACTTTC